This is a list of T cell receptor beta chains from one sample in a study of blood T cell repertoires in COVID-19. Only in-frame clones appear in the TCRdb table, and some are missing; sequencing was by immunoSEQ multiplex PCR. Here the sample spans 200,000 or so clones, roughly 79% being singletons. Input material: peripheral blood. The source is a man aged 60 to 69 with active or convalescent COVID-19. CDR3s include the opening cysteine and the closing phenylalanine or tryptophan. D genes are given only for firm matches. Part of the rows lack a size; the others show once, few, many or a class for expanded clones.

J gene | clone size | V gene | D gene | CDR3 DNA | CDR3 protein
TRBJ2-7 | NA | TRBV18 | TRBD1 | TGTGCCAGCTCACCACAGGTCGGGACAGGGACGTACGAGCAGTACTTC | CASSPQVGTGTYEQYF
TRBJ1-1 | few | TRBV18 | NA | TGTGCCAGCTCACCTAGGGTGGAGGGGACTGAAGCTTTCTTT | CASSPRVEGTEAFF
TRBJ1-1 | NA | TRBV6-5 | TRBD1 | TGTGCCAGCAGTTTTATGGACAGGGCGTTGAACACTGAAGCTTTCTTT | CASSFMDRALNTEAFF
TRBJ1-1 | NA | TRBV24-1 | TRBD1 | TGTGCCACCCGGACAGGAACTGAAGCTTTCTTT | CATRTGTEAFF
TRBJ1-2 | NA | TRBV19 | TRBD1 | TGTGCCAGTAGAAACCGGGACAGGGGGCTCTATGGCTACACCTTC | CASRNRDRGLYGYTF
TRBJ1-1 | NA | TRBV27 | TRBD1 | TGTGCCAGCAGTTTACGGGCGGGACAGGGCACTGAAGCTTTCTTT | CASSLRAGQGTEAFF
TRBJ1-2 | NA | TRBV21-1 | NA | TGTGCCAGCAGCCATCTTACGGGACAGGGGGCCTATGGCTACACCTTC | CASSHLTGQGAYGYTF
TRBJ2-1 | NA | TRBV11-3 | NA | TGTGCCAGCAGCCTATCAACAGGGTCGGGTGGATTGGATGAGCAGTTCTTC | CASSLSTGSGGLDEQFF
TRBJ1-5 | NA | TRBV19 | NA | TGTGCCAGTAGGAAGGGGGGGTTTAACAATCAGCCCCAGCATTTT | CASRKGGFNNQPQHF
TRBJ1-1 | NA | TRBV6-2/TRBV6-3 | NA | TGTGCCAGCAGTACCCCTGCGACTGCGAACACTGAAGCTTTCTTT | CASSTPATANTEAFF
TRBJ2-7 | NA | TRBV11-3 | TRBD2 | TGTGCCAGCAGCTTAGGCAGCGGGATGGATAACGAGCAGTACTTC | CASSLGSGMDNEQYF
TRBJ2-1 | NA | TRBV12-5 | TRBD2 | TGTGCTAGCCGGGGGGGGCTCTACAATGAGCAGTTCTTC | CASRGGLYNEQFF
TRBJ1-4 | NA | TRBV10-2 | NA | TGCGCCAGCAGTGAAGGACAGCCGGCAACTAATGAAAAACTGTTTTTT | CASSEGQPATNEKLFF
TRBJ1-6 | NA | TRBV10-3 | TRBD1 | TGTGCCAGTAAGGCGGGACAGGGGAATTCACCCCTCCACTTT | CASKAGQGNSPLHF
TRBJ2-2 | NA | TRBV6-2/TRBV6-3 | TRBD2 | TGTGCCAGCAGCCGGGACTACCGGGGCGGGGAGCTGTTTTTT | CASSRDYRGGELFF
TRBJ1-2 | NA | TRBV18 | TRBD1 | TGTGCCAGCTCAACCACAGGGGGGGATGGCTACACCTTC | CASSTTGGDGYTF
TRBJ2-3 | NA | TRBV2 | NA | TGTGCCAGCAACGACAGGGGAGGGGGAGATACGCAGTATTTT | CASNDRGGGDTQYF
TRBJ1-6 | NA | TRBV27 | NA | TGTGCCAGCAGTGACAGCCGTCGGTCACCCCTCCACTTT | CASSDSRRSPLHF
TRBJ2-7 | NA | TRBV21-1 | NA | TGTGCCAACGGCGGGTCTCAACCAGAAGAGCAGTACTTC | CANGGSQPEEQYF
TRBJ2-7 | few | TRBV5-1 | TRBD2 | TGCGCCAGCAGCAACCGGGACAGGTTAGGACTAGCGGTGCGCTCCTACGAGCAGTACTTC | CASSNRDRLGLAVRSYEQYF
TRBJ1-2 | NA | TRBV30 | NA | TGTGCCTGGAGTGTACTCCATCCCCGGGGTTATGGCTACACCTTC | CAWSVLHPRGYGYTF
TRBJ2-7 | NA | TRBV7-9 | TRBD2 | TGTGCCAGCAGCTTATATCCAGCGGGAACCCCCTACGAGCAGTACTTC | CASSLYPAGTPYEQYF
TRBJ1-5 | NA | TRBV6-6 | TRBD1 | TGTGCCAGCAGTTGGGGACAGGGTGGGCAGCCCCAGCATTTT | CASSWGQGGQPQHF
TRBJ2-7 | NA | TRBV5-8 | TRBD2 | TGTGCCAGCAACCGGGGGGAAGCGTCCTACGAGCAGTACTTC | CASNRGEASYEQYF
TRBJ2-5 | NA | TRBV13 | TRBD2 | TGTGCCAGCAGCTCGGGACTAGCGGGAGAAGAGACCCAGTACTTC | CASSSGLAGEETQYF
TRBJ2-2 | NA | TRBV6-2/TRBV6-3 | NA | TGTGCCAGCAGTTGGACACGCTTGAAGGAGCTGTTTTTT | CASSWTRLKELFF
TRBJ1-2 | NA | TRBV5-1 | TRBD1 | TGCGCCAGCAGCTTGGGACAGGGGGATGGCTACACCTTC | CASSLGQGDGYTF